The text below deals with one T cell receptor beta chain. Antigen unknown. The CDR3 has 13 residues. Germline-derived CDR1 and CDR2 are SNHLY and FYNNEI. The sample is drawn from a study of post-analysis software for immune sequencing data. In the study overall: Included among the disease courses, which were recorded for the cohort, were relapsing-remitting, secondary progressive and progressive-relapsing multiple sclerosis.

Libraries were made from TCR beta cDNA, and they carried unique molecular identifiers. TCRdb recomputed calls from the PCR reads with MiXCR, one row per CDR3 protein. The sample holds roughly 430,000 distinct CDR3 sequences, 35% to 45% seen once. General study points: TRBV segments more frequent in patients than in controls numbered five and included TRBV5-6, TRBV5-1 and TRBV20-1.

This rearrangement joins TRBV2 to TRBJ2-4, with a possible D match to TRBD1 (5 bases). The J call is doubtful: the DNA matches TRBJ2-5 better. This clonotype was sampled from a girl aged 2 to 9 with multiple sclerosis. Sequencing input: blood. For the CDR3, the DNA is TGTGCCAGCAGTGTGCGGAGACAGGAGACCCAGTACTTC. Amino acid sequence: CASSVRRQETQYF.